This TCR beta chain is from a study of blood T cell repertoires in COVID-19. Study-level information: Samples of COVID-19 (acute and convalescent) were obtained from the United States, Italy and Spain.

Germline CDR1 reads SGHRS; CDR2 reads YFSETQ. CDR3 size: 15 residues. Losses at the gene ends were 4 bases for V and 1 base for J; bases not matched to a gene: 7. Original processing notes: Reference gene primers were amplified, and this amplification served to estimate nucleated cell counts. The protocol was immunoSEQ multiplex PCR, while the TCRdb copy is restricted to in-frame clones and leaves out a portion. V and J calls plus clone size are reproduced from that table; the DNA served to infer D and trimming. The top ten hold under 2.5% of the sample, which has 200,000 or so clones, roughly 87% seen once.

J is TRBJ1-2 and V is TRBV5-1; the match to TRBD1 covers 7 bases. The receptor was derived from a man aged 35 to 55 with active or convalescent COVID-19. What was sequenced was peripheral blood. DNA of the CDR3: TGCGCCAGCAGCGGTAAGGGACAGTATAACTATGGCTACACCTTC. Translation gives CASSGKGQYNYGYTF.